Presented here are 3 T cell receptor beta chains from one specimen sequenced in a study of blood T cell repertoires in COVID-19. Method: immunoSEQ multiplex PCR; TCRdb's copy keeps in-frame clones and lacks some. The table includes around 150,000 clones, roughly 80% detected once. Sequencing was carried out using peripheral blood. These receptor sequences come from a woman aged 40-49 years with COVID-19, enrolled during active disease.

The rearrangement joins TRBV3-1 (or the pseudogene TRBV3-2) to TRBJ1-6; 7 bases agree with TRBD1. Germline trimming cut 5 bases from V and 8 bases from J; bases unmatched to any gene: 3. This CDR3 spans 13 amino acids. Germline V gene sequence: CDR1 LGHDT, CDR2 YNNKEL (reference sequence). CDR3 nucleotide sequence: TGTGCCAGCAGCGTTCAGGGGGATTCACCCCTCCACTTT. It encodes CASSVQGDSPLHF.

The rearrangement uses TRBV3-1 (or the pseudogene TRBV3-2) and TRBJ2-7; TRBD2 agrees at 7 bases. CDR1 LGHDT and CDR2 YNNKEL come from the germline V gene (reference sequence). The CDR3 sequence is 14 residues long. V shed 1 base, J shed 3 bases, and the junction held 3 bases outside the gene matches. CDR3 in amino acids: CASSQGLAFYEQYF. The CDR3 region has the DNA TGTGCCAGCAGCCAAGGACTAGCCTTCTACGAGCAGTACTTC.

This clone is a singleton in its sample. V is TRBV5-6 and J is TRBJ2-4, with 7 positions matching TRBD1. V lost 4 bases and J lost 8; bases outside the gene matches: 12. Germline loops: CDR1 SGHDT, CDR2 YYEEEE. CDR3 length: 15 amino acids. CDR3 region: CASSGRQGFLDIQYF. The CDR3 region has the DNA TGTGCCAGCAGCGGAAGACAGGGATTCTTGGACATTCAGTACTTC.